These 20 T cell receptor beta chains were sequenced from one sample in a study of low-dose radiotherapy and immunotherapy resistance in tumors. It was with a constant-region primer and a V-primer adapter that TCRs were amplified over roughly 20 PCR cycles. From the reads, TCRdb called clonotypes with MiXCR, one entry per CDR3 protein. The sample has about 52,000 distinct CDR3 sequences; around a third are singletons. Time point given: after trial treatment. The treatment is: LDRT plus nivolumab, ipilimumab, low-dose cyclophosphamide and aspirin (RACIN trial). The sequencing used PBMCs, collected after low-dose radiotherapy plus immunotherapy. All receptors derive from a male donor with rectosigmoid adenocarcinoma.

This clonotype was detected many times. This rearrangement joins TRBV15 to TRBJ1-5; D is perhaps TRBD1 (6 bases). Trimming shortened V by 4 bases and J by 11 bases, and 21 bases separated the two germline ends. This CDR3 is built from 15 residues. From germline, CDR1 is LNHNV and CDR2 YYDKDF (reference sequence). CDR3 DNA: TGTGCCACCAGCATACCAAACAGGGAAAGATGGACCCAGCATTTT. It specifies CATSIPNRERWTQHF.

The chain is built from TRBV28 and TRBJ2-7; 8 bases match TRBD1. This CDR3 spans 15 amino acids. The J segment lost 3 bases and the V segment lost 4 bases, leaving 8 bases of the junction unmatched. Per germline, CDR1 MDHEN and CDR2 SYDVKM. CDR3: CASSSRQGYLYEQYF. The CDR3 region has the DNA TGTGCCAGCAGTTCCCGACAGGGGTACCTCTACGAGCAGTACTTC.

V usage is TRBV3-1 and J usage is TRBJ1-5, with D unclear. Germline CDR1 and CDR2: LGHDT and YNNKEL (reference sequence). Trimming removed 1 base from V and 2 bases from J, with 15 bases in between. This CDR3 has 17 amino acids. DNA for the CDR3: TGTGCCAGCAGCCAAGTTTTGCCAGGCACGGGCAATCAGCCCCAGCATTTT. It is translated as CASSQVLPGTGNQPQHF.

This clonotype was seen many times. The CDR3: CASSLGVTGSSSYNSPLHF. CDR3 bases: TGTGCCAGCAGCTTAGGGGTGACAGGGTCAAGCTCCTATAATTCACCCCTCCACTTT. V is TRBV7-8 and J is TRBJ1-6; the match to TRBD1 covers 7 bases. This CDR3 has 19 amino acids. Germline V gene lookup returns CDR1 SGHVS and CDR2 FQNEAQ. Germline trimming cut 1 base from V and 0 bases from J; bases unmatched to any gene: 9.

This clonotype was counted a few times. The gene calls are TRBV4-1 and TRBJ2-2; a possible D gene is TRBD2 (5 bases). The CDR3 runs to 16 residues. Between the trimmed V and J ends, which lost 1 base and 2 bases, there was a span of 11 bases. CDR1 and CDR2 (germline): MGHRA, YSYEKL. CDR3 in amino acids: CASSQGTGLNTGELFF. The CDR3 DNA is TGCGCCAGCAGCCAAGGTACGGGGTTAAACACCGGGGAGCTGTTTTTT.

This clonotype was detected many times. This rearrangement joins TRBV4-2 to TRBJ2-1; D gene ambiguous. Trimming stripped 0 bases from V and 1 base from J, with 10 bases between. The CDR3 loop spans 16 amino acids. Germline CDR1 is LGHNA and CDR2 is YNFKEQ. The CDR3 region is CASSQEVTGSYNEQFF. In nucleotides, the CDR3 is TGTGCCAGCAGCCAAGAAGTCACTGGATCCTACAATGAGCAGTTCTTC.

The chain joins TRBV6-2 or TRBV6-3 to TRBJ2-4; TRBD2 is a possible D gene (5 bases). The V gene lost 6 bases and the J gene lost 7 bases, with 13 bases spanning the gap. The CDR3 consists of 13 residues. Looked up from germline, CDR1 is MNHEY and CDR2 is SVGEGT. The CDR3 DNA follows: TGTGCCAGCAGGACCAATGAGGGCAACATTCAGTACTTC. This sequence encodes CASRTNEGNIQYF.

This clonotype was observed many times. The V gene is TRBV5-4, the J gene TRBJ2-7; D uncertain. V dropped 2 bases and J dropped 3 bases, with 6 bases sitting between them. CDR1 SGHNT and CDR2 YYREEE come from the germline V gene (reference sequence). This CDR3 comprises 12 residues. The CDR3 loop reads CASSLQNYEQYF. The CDR3 DNA reads as TGTGCCAGCAGCTTACAGAACTACGAGCAGTACTTC.

This clonotype was counted only a few times. The chain carries TRBV4-1 and TRBJ1-2; a possible D gene is TRBD1 (6 bases). The ends were cut back, 3 bases at V and 2 bases at J, with 10 bases in the middle. The length of the CDR3 is 14 residues. CDR1 is MGHRA and CDR2 is YSYEKL in the germline V gene. This chain's CDR3 is CASSHATGNYGYTF. The CDR3 region has the DNA TGCGCCAGCAGCCACGCCACAGGGAACTATGGCTACACCTTC.

The rearrangement joins TRBV20-1 to TRBJ2-7; TRBD2 aligns across 8 bases. Germline CDR1 is DFQATT and CDR2 is SNEGSKA (reference sequence). This CDR3 region has 15 residues. V gave up 5 bases and J gave up 3 bases; unmatched junction bases: 12. Written as DNA, the CDR3 is TGCAGTGCTCCCGACAAAGCGGCGGGGGGCTACGAGCAGTACTTC. Its translation is CSAPDKAAGGYEQYF.

The sample holds many counts of this clonotype. The chain employs TRBV6-6 and TRBJ1-5; 7 nucleotides match TRBD1. CDR1 and CDR2 from the germline V gene are MNHNY and SVGAGI (reference sequence). J was trimmed by 5 bases and V by 6 bases; bases with no gene match: 4. The CDR3 sequence is 13 residues long. This CDR3 reads CASSTGQDQPQHF. For the CDR3, the DNA is TGTGCCAGCAGCACCGGACAGGATCAGCCCCAGCATTTT.

This clonotype showed up many times. This sequence joins TRBV7-2 and TRBJ2-5; D perhaps matches TRBD2 (6 bases). Trimming took 4 bases from V and 1 from J, leaving 22 bases between them. Germline V CDR1 and CDR2: SGHTA, FQGNSA. The CDR3 loop spans 18 amino acids. The chain's CDR3 is CASSSFEPGEAFQETQYF. CDR3 sequence (DNA): TGTGCCAGCAGCTCCTTCGAGCCGGGGGAAGCCTTCCAAGAGACCCAGTACTTC.

In regard to this clonotype: A read error is the likely source, as a far larger clone sits one nucleotide away. V gene TRBV12-3 or TRBV12-4 combines with J gene TRBJ2-5; TRBD2 matches 12 bases. The CDR3 contains 15 residues. J was trimmed by 11 bases and V by 6 bases; bases with no gene match: 13. The CDR3 DNA reads as TGTGCCAGCAGGTTACTAGCGGGAGGCTACAATGAGCAGTACTTC. This sequence encodes CASRLLAGGYNEQYF.

This clonotype was observed at least ten times. V gene TRBV29-1 combines with J gene TRBJ1-5, with D unclear. Per germline, CDR1 SQVTM and CDR2 ANQGSEA. The CDR3 runs to 13 residues. The V end was cut by 5 bases, the J end by 4 bases, with 12 bases between. CDR3: CSVSSGPNQPQHF. CDR3 coding DNA: TGCAGCGTTAGTTCGGGCCCAAATCAGCCCCAGCATTTT.

This clonotype was found once. The chain combines TRBV10-3 with TRBJ2-3; D unclear. Germline-derived CDR1 and CDR2 are ENHRY and SYGVKD. V was cut by 4 bases and J by 0 bases, with 11 bases left in between. This CDR3 spans 15 amino acids. This CDR3 reads CAISGLSGSTDTQYF. The CDR3 DNA sequence: TGTGCCATCAGTGGCCTGTCGGGCAGCACAGATACGCAGTATTTT.

This clonotype was detected many times. The CDR3 loop reads CASSLSRSDISTDTQYF. CDR3 sequence (DNA): TGTGCCAGCAGTTTATCGAGGTCGGATATTAGCACAGATACGCAGTATTTT. The J gene is TRBJ2-3, the V gene TRBV12-3 or TRBV12-4, with D unclear. Deletions cut 2 bases from V and 0 bases from J, with 15 bases between. The CDR3 extends over 17 amino acids.

This clonotype has at least ten counts. The J gene is TRBJ2-7, the V gene TRBV7-6; TRBD1 matches 7 bases. This CDR3 is built from 16 residues. After removal of 5 bases from V and 3 bases from J, the junction contained 13 bases not matched to a gene. The V gene's germline CDR1 is SGHVS and CDR2 FNYEAQ. The CDR3 DNA is TGTGCCAGCAGCCCGACCCTCACAGGGGCGAGCTACGAGCAGTACTTC. This gives the protein CASSPTLTGASYEQYF.

This clonotype is labeled as medium-sized. The V gene is TRBV28, the J gene TRBJ2-3; 8 bases align to TRBD2. The CDR3 runs to 15 residues. The V and J ends lost 6 bases and 3 bases, in that order; junction bases with no gene match: 8. Germline V gives CDR1 MDHEN, CDR2 SYDVKM. CDR3 region: CASSNSGVWTDTQYF. CDR3 in DNA: TGTGCCAGCAGCAATAGCGGGGTCTGGACAGATACGCAGTATTTT.

This clonotype has a count of ten or more. The chain uses TRBV6-2 or TRBV6-3 and TRBJ2-2; no clear D gene. The CDR3 consists of 13 residues. Germline V gene sequence: CDR1 MNHEY, CDR2 SVGEGT. The V gene lost 6 bases and the J gene lost 7 bases, with 12 bases spanning the gap. CDR3 amino acids: CASREMVVGELFF. CDR3 in DNA: TGTGCCAGCAGAGAAATGGTGGTCGGGGAGCTGTTTTTT.

The chain uses TRBV28 and TRBJ2-7; D remains unclear. The germline CDR1 and CDR2 sequences are MDHEN and SYDVKM. Trimming left V 7 bases short and J 6 bases short, with 7 bases between. CDR3 size: 10 residues. The CDR3 loop reads CASNSPEQYF. CDR3 sequence (DNA): TGTGCCAGCAACTCGCCCGAGCAGTACTTC.